This TCR beta chain was sequenced in a study of blood T cell repertoires in COVID-19. Study overall: The United States, Italy and Spain supplied acute and convalescent COVID-19 samples. PBMCs, B-cell-depleted T cells, or T cells were the source of the cDNA or gDNA that made up the material.

Under the authors' procedure: Nucleated cell number was recorded as an estimate derived from reference gene primer amplification. Assay used: immunoSEQ multiplex PCR; TCRdb lists only in-frame clones, some missing. The DNA gave D and trimming, while V, J and clone size come from that table. Of some 90,000 clones listed, about 83% were seen once; the top ten hold more than 25%. Germline CDR1 is KGHSH and CDR2 is LQKENI. The trim removed 0 bases at V and 6 bases at J, leaving 6 bases unmatched. This CDR3 spans 16 amino acids. Sequenced material: peripheral blood. The receptor was derived from a human donor in a cohort sampled during active COVID-19. The chain has TRBV18 and TRBJ2-1; 9 bases are a match to TRBD2. CDR3 amino acids: CASSPPSAGGGNEQFF. In DNA form, the CDR3 reads TGTGCCAGCTCACCACCGAGCGCGGGAGGGGGCAATGAGCAGTTCTTC.